The 27 T cell receptor beta chains below were found in one sample sequenced in a study of brain T cells in children with intractable seizures. Time point: blood from clinic visit 5 months post-surgery; TSC patient then seizure free. Sequencing used immunoSEQ multiplex PCR; TCRdb keeps in-frame clones, though not all of them. Of around 340,000 clones listed, over 85% were seen once; the top ten hold about 5.8%. The sequenced sample was peripheral blood, obtained more than 4 months after surgery. The receptor set was obtained from a boy under three years old with tuberous sclerosis and intractable seizures.

This chain links TRBV5-6 with TRBJ1-5; D not certain. Trimming removed 1 base from V and 0 bases from J, with 11 bases in between. Germline V CDR1 and CDR2: SGHDT, YYEEEE. This CDR3 region has 16 residues. CDR3 DNA: TGTGCCAGCAGCTTGTGGCACTTGCATAGCAATCAGCCCCAGCATTTT. Protein: CASSLWHLHSNQPQHF.

A single count supports this clone. The rearrangement uses TRBV5-3 and TRBJ1-3; TRBD1 matches 8 bases. TRBV5-3 is recorded as an ORF, its role being uncertain. The J segment lost 2 bases and the V segment lost 4 bases, leaving 2 bases of the junction unmatched. This CDR3 is built from 14 residues. The CDR3 region is CARSKGQAGNTIYF. CDR3 in DNA: TGTGCCAGAAGCAAGGGACAGGCTGGAAACACCATATATTTT.

The V and J genes are TRBV12-3 or TRBV12-4 and TRBJ2-5, with no clear D. V shed 6 bases and J shed 2 bases, with 10 bases lying between them. The CDR3 consists of 13 residues. This CDR3 reads CASSRGWQETQYF. Here the CDR3 DNA reads TGTGCCAGCAGCAGAGGATGGCAAGAGACCCAGTACTTC.

The V gene is TRBV4-1, the J gene TRBJ2-7; 9 bases fit TRBD2. Germline CDR1 and CDR2: MGHRA and YSYEKL. V dropped 3 bases and J dropped 3; count of bases not matched to a gene: 9. This CDR3 is 16 amino acids long. The CDR3: CASSQTIAGANYEQYF. Here the CDR3 DNA reads TGCGCCAGCAGCCAGACCATAGCGGGAGCCAACTACGAGCAGTACTTC.

The chain joins TRBV11-2 to TRBJ2-7, with unresolved D. CDR1 and CDR2 (germline): SGHAT, FQNNGV. This CDR3 has 15 amino acids. Between the trimmed V and J ends, which lost 2 bases and 0 bases, there was a span of 11 bases. The CDR3 sequence is CASSLLRVSSYEQYF. The DNA of the CDR3 is TGTGCCAGCAGCTTATTGCGCGTCAGCTCCTACGAGCAGTACTTC.

The V and J genes are TRBV13 and TRBJ2-3, with 8 bases fitting TRBD1. The CDR3 length is 14 residues. The germline V gene encodes CDR1 PRHDT and CDR2 FYEKMQ (reference sequence). V lost 5 bases, J lost 4 bases, and 5 bases stayed unmatched. The DNA for the CDR3 is TGTGCCAGCAGCAAAGCAGGGGGCGCAGATACGCAGTATTTT. Amino acids: CASSKAGGADTQYF.

This sequence joins TRBV6-5 and TRBJ2-1, with D maybe TRBD1 (6 bases). From germline, CDR1 is MNHEY and CDR2 SVGAGI. CDR3 length: 13 amino acids. Deletions cut 6 bases from V and 4 bases from J, with 10 bases between. As DNA, the CDR3 is TGTGCCAGCAGCCAGGGGCTATACAATGAGCAGTTCTTC. Translating it yields CASSQGLYNEQFF.

A few counts support this clone. The J gene is TRBJ2-7, the V gene TRBV5-4; D is unclear. Trimming left V 4 bases short and J 3 bases short, with 11 bases between. Germline CDR1 SGHNT, CDR2 YYREEE (reference sequence). The CDR3 loop spans 13 amino acids. CDR3 DNA sequence: TGTGCCAGCAGCCGGATCGACAACTACGAGCAGTACTTC. Amino acid sequence: CASSRIDNYEQYF.

The genes are TRBV5-6 and TRBJ2-5; either TRBD1 or TRBD2 may fit D (5 bases each). The CDR3 is 15 residues long. The V gene lost 4 bases and the J gene lost 4 bases, with 17 bases spanning the gap. Germline values: CDR1 SGHDT, CDR2 YYEEEE. CDR3 bases: TGTGCCAGCAGCCACTCCCCGGGGCCACTAGAGACCCAGTACTTC. Translating gives CASSHSPGPLETQYF. Full variable domain (remainder filled in from reference TRBV5-6 and TRBJ2-5): DAGVTQSPTHLIKTRGQQVTLRCSPKSGHDTVSWYQQALGQGPQFIFQYYEEEERQRGNFPDRFSGHQFPNYSSELNVNALLLGDSALYLCASSHSPGPLETQYFGPGTRLLVL.

This sequence joins TRBV24-1 and TRBJ2-7; TRBD1 is a possible D gene (5 bases). The germline V gene has CDR1 KGHDR and CDR2 SFDVKD. Trimming took off 5 bases at V and 4 bases at J, with 14 bases between the two ends. The CDR3 extends over 14 amino acids. CDR3 bases: TGTGCCACCAGTGGAGGTCGGACACCTTACGAGCAGTACTTC. It encodes CATSGGRTPYEQYF.

The chain's CDR3 is CATSRRSTGELSNQPQHF. The CDR3, as DNA: TGTGCCACCAGCAGACGCTCGACAGGGGAGCTTAGCAATCAGCCCCAGCATTTT. The rearrangement joins TRBV15 to TRBJ1-5; 8 bases map to TRBD1. The germline V gene has CDR1 LNHNV and CDR2 YYDKDF (reference sequence). V was clipped by 2 bases and J by 0 bases; unmatched bases: 9. The CDR3 runs 18 residues.

This rearrangement joins TRBV7-8 to TRBJ1-1; D is uncertain. The CDR3 covers 14 residues. Germline values: CDR1 SGHVS, CDR2 FQNEAQ. Trimming removed 5 bases at V and 0 bases at J, with 10 bases between. The CDR3 sequence is CASSLRTLNTEAFF. The CDR3, as DNA: TGTGCCAGCAGCCTCCGCACCCTGAACACTGAAGCTTTCTTT.

The chain is built from TRBV4-1 and TRBJ2-3; D may be TRBD1 (5 bases). The V gene's germline CDR1 is MGHRA and CDR2 YSYEKL. V shed 0 bases and J shed 0 bases, with 10 bases lying between them. The CDR3 covers 16 residues. Here the CDR3 reads CASSQDTGDSTDTQYF. The CDR3 DNA follows: TGCGCCAGCAGCCAAGACACAGGAGATAGCACAGATACGCAGTATTTT.

The J gene is TRBJ2-2, the V gene TRBV5-4; TRBD2 might be the D (5 bases). V dropped 5 bases and J dropped 6 bases, with 17 bases sitting between them. Germline loops: CDR1 SGHNT, CDR2 YYREEE (reference sequence). This CDR3 has 15 amino acids. The CDR3: CASSKESGSAGELFF. Written as DNA, the CDR3 is TGTGCCAGCAGTAAGGAAAGCGGTAGTGCCGGGGAGCTGTTTTTT. The entire variable domain, with the rest obtained from reference TRBV5-4 and TRBJ2-2, is as follows: ETGVTQSPTHLIKTRGQQVTLRCSSQSGHNTVSWYQQALGQGPQFIFQYYREEENGRGNFPPRFSGLQFPNYSSELNVNALELDDSALYLCASSKESGSAGELFFGEGSRLTVL.

The chain combines TRBV7-9 with TRBJ2-1; unclear D gene. From germline, CDR1 is SEHNR and CDR2 FQNEAQ (reference sequence). The length of the CDR3 is 16 residues. Trimming removed 2 bases at V and 4 bases at J, with 15 bases between. The CDR3 coding sequence is TGTGCCAGCAGCTTACCTTTAGGGATCGGTTACAATGAGCAGTTCTTC. Translation: CASSLPLGIGYNEQFF.

This chain connects TRBV3-1 (or the pseudogene TRBV3-2) to TRBJ1-6; D is unclear. The CDR3 has 13 amino acids. CDR1 is LGHDT, CDR2 YNNKEL, per germline (reference sequence). Trimming pared 6 bases from V and 7 bases from J, leaving 10 bases between. CDR3 in amino acids: CASSPTPNSPLHF. CDR3 DNA: TGTGCCAGCAGTCCTACCCCAAATTCACCCCTCCACTTT.

This clone turned up a few times. This rearrangement joins TRBV5-1 to TRBJ1-1; no clear D gene. This CDR3 region has 16 residues. The germline gives CDR1 SGHRS, CDR2 YFSETQ. V lost 2 bases to trimming and J lost 1 base, with 15 bases between them. The chain's CDR3 is CASSFIQDGRNTEAFF. CDR3 DNA: TGCGCCAGCAGCTTTATCCAGGATGGTCGGAACACTGAAGCTTTCTTT.

This clone was counted a few times. V usage is TRBV7-3 and J usage is TRBJ2-5, with TRBD1 as a possible D gene (7 bases). The germline V and J ends were trimmed by 2 bases and 5 bases, with 12 bases remaining between them. The CDR3 covers 14 residues. Germline values: CDR1 SGHTA, CDR2 FQGTGA. The CDR3 here is CASSLLGGGETQYF. CDR3 DNA: TGTGCCAGCAGCTTATTAGGAGGGGGCGAGACCCAGTACTTC.

The genes are TRBV9 and TRBJ2-1; 11 bases are a match to TRBD2. This CDR3 region has 16 residues. Trimming took 1 base from V and 15 from J; bases not matched to a gene: 15. Per germline, CDR1 SGDLS and CDR2 YYNGEE. CDR3 coding DNA: TGTGCCAGCAGCGTATCCCTAGCGGGGGGTTTGGGAGTTATGTTCTTC. Its protein is CASSVSLAGGLGVMFF.

This chain uses TRBV6-4 with TRBJ2-5, with a weak D call TRBD2 (5 bases). Per germline, CDR1 MRHNA and CDR2 SNTAGT. This CDR3 has 14 amino acids. With 7 bases removed from V and 7 bases from J, the gap between germline ends came to 19 bases. This CDR3 is CASTTGGGSWTQYF. The DNA for the CDR3 is TGTGCCAGCACAACCGGTGGAGGATCATGGACCCAGTACTTC.

The V call is TRBV19, the J call TRBJ2-1, with D perhaps assigned TRBD1 or TRBD2 (5 bases each). The CDR3 covers 14 residues. The germline gives CDR1 LNHDA, CDR2 SQIVND (reference sequence). Trimming shortened V by 6 bases and J by 4 bases, and 13 bases separated the two germline ends. CDR3 sequence: CASSHGASYNEQFF. The CDR3 DNA follows: TGTGCCAGTAGCCACGGGGCATCATACAATGAGCAGTTCTTC. Full variable domain (missing parts from reference TRBV19 and TRBJ2-1): DGGITQSPKYLFRKEGQNVTLSCEQNLNHDAMYWYRQDPGQGLRLIYYSQIVNDFQKGDIAEGYSVSREKKESFPLTVTSAQKNPTAFYLCASSHGASYNEQFFGPGTRLTVL.

J is TRBJ2-3 and V is TRBV7-3, with a possible D match to TRBD2 (7 bases). Germline CDR1 is SGHTA and CDR2 is FQGTGA. V lost 3 bases and J lost 4, with 14 bases in between. The CDR3 runs to 15 residues. CDR3 sequence reads: CASSFEGGGPDTQYF. Written as DNA, the CDR3 is TGTGCCAGCAGCTTTGAGGGAGGGGGTCCAGATACGCAGTATTTT.

The V call is TRBV7-2, the J call TRBJ2-7; D may correspond to TRBD1 or TRBD2 (5 bases each). Trimming cost V 5 bases and J 2 bases, with 13 bases left between them. The CDR3 length is 14 residues. CDR1 SGHTA and CDR2 FQGNSA come from the germline V gene. The CDR3 DNA reads as TGTGCCAGCAGCCCCAGGGACGTTACCTACGAGCAGTACTTC. Its translation is CASSPRDVTYEQYF.

The rearrangement links TRBV10-3 to TRBJ1-5; no clear D. The CDR3 sequence is 10 residues long. Germline CDR1 ENHRY, CDR2 SYGVKD. Trimming shortened V by 9 bases and J by 5 bases, and 5 bases separated the two germline ends. CDR3 in DNA: TGTGCCATGCCTTATCAGCCCCAGCATTTT. It codes for CAMPYQPQHF.

This rearrangement joins TRBV3-1 (or the pseudogene TRBV3-2) to TRBJ2-7; a possible D gene is TRBD2 (6 bases). V shed 3 bases and J shed 2 bases, with 14 bases lying between them. Germline lookup yields CDR1 LGHDT and CDR2 YNNKEL (reference sequence). This CDR3 region has 15 residues. The CDR3 here is CASSHGPGATYEQYF. The CDR3 region has the DNA TGTGCCAGCAGCCACGGACCGGGAGCAACCTACGAGCAGTACTTC.

This chain links TRBV3-1 (or the pseudogene TRBV3-2) with TRBJ1-6; D is possibly TRBD1 (5 bases). V was shortened by 10 bases and J by 9 bases, with 19 bases between the two germline ends. Germline CDR1 is LGHDT and CDR2 is YNNKEL (reference sequence). The CDR3 is made up of 14 amino acids. Written as DNA, the CDR3 is TGTGCCATCGTCTTTACAGGTATTTTTTCACCCCTCCACTTT. Translated, it gives CAIVFTGIFSPLHF.

The J gene is TRBJ1-1, the V gene TRBV4-1; 8 bases map to TRBD1. CDR3 length: 15 residues. V was clipped by 1 base and J by 1 base; unmatched bases: 2. Germline V gene sequence: CDR1 MGHRA, CDR2 YSYEKL. The CDR3 DNA is TGCGCCAGCAGCCAAGTTGGGACAGGGAACACTGAAGCTTTCTTT. As protein: CASSQVGTGNTEAFF.